This note documents a single T cell receptor (beta chain) sequence. No antigen is known for it. The entry originates in a study of chemoradiotherapy in HPV16-positive cancers. Repeated repertoire sampling spanned the course of chemoradiotherapy. The ends were cut back, 4 bases at V and 1 base at J, with 7 bases in the middle. Looked up from germline, CDR1 is SNHLY and CDR2 is FYNNEI. The CDR3 totals 13 residues. TCRdb keeps only in-frame clones here, not all; method: immunoSEQ multiplex PCR. The sample includes 2,000 to 2,500 clones, about 91% of them seen just once. Points from the study as a whole: Only a couple of HPV16-positive patients supplied the functional HPV-specificity definition.

The sample was tumor tissue, taken from a patient who underwent chemoradiotherapy. This TCR was sampled from a human donor with HPV-associated anogenital cancer. The genes are TRBV2 and TRBJ1-1; no definite D call. CDR3 sequence reads: CASSVTGNTEAFF. CDR3 DNA sequence: TGTGCCAGCAGTGTAACCGGGAACACTGAAGCTTTCTTT.